What follows is one T cell receptor (beta chain) and its context. These data originate in a study of blood T cell repertoires in COVID-19. Study details: From the United States, Italy and Spain came samples of acute and convalescent COVID-19.

Original data processing: Reference gene primers were amplified, and this amplification served to estimate nucleated cell counts. Here immunoSEQ multiplex PCR was the method, and the copy in TCRdb shows in-frame clones only, minus some. V and J calls and clone size follow that table, whereas D and trimming were derived from the DNA. The data contain 100,000 to 150,000 clones, less than 90% of them seen just once; the ten biggest clones take up about 2.5%. Grouping used clinical history reported by participants in a survey and questionnaire. Trimming pared 7 bases from V and 2 bases from J, leaving 13 bases between. The CDR3 covers 13 residues. Germline assignment: CDR1 SQVTM and CDR2 ANQGSEA.

The chain employs TRBV29-1 and TRBJ2-3, with D perhaps matching TRBD2 (5 bases). This sequence was found in a woman aged 45-59 years who had recovered from COVID-19. The sequenced sample consisted of PBMCs or T cells enriched from blood (not recorded which). The CDR3 reads CSGESVFTDTQYF. The CDR3 region has the DNA TGCAGCGGGGAGAGCGTCTTCACAGATACGCAGTATTTT.